One and the same sample provided the 29 T cell receptor beta chains below, sequenced in a study of vaccination and CD4 T cells after COVID-19. At the Johns Hopkins FTIC core, DNA taken from cultured CD4+ T cells was sequenced by way of the Oncomine TCR Beta short-read assay. TCRdb used MiXCR to reprocess the PCR reads, holding one entry per CDR3 protein. The sample has 20,000 to 25,000 distinct CDR3 sequences; approximately 30% are singletons. The time point was: late sampling 161 to 241 days after vaccination in three convalescent patients. Regarding treatment: approximately 9-day PBMC culture with coronavirus spike peptide pools or control peptides (ViraFEST assay). These TCRs are of unknown antigen specificity. The sequencing here drew on CD4+ T cells from blood, cultured in vitro, taken about 7 months after SARS-CoV-2 vaccination. The source of these receptors is a human donor who had recovered from COVID-19.

This clonotype was seen a few times. The genes are TRBV6-1 and TRBJ2-5; D uncertain. CDR3 length: 14 residues. CDR1 is MNHNS, CDR2 SASEGT, per germline. Trimming took off 10 bases at V and 7 bases at J, with 22 bases between the two ends. CDR3 loop: CATQVGLGQRTQYF. In DNA form, the CDR3 reads TGTGCCACCCAGGTTGGTTTGGGCCAACGGACCCAGTACTTC.

This clonotype showed up just a few times. As DNA, the CDR3 is TGTGCCAGCAGCTTGAACACCGGGGAGCTGTTTTTT. Its protein product is CASSLNTGELFF. The chain has TRBV7-9 and TRBJ2-2, with D unresolved. Trimming stripped 3 bases from V and 1 base from J, with 0 bases between. The CDR3 has 12 amino acids. Per germline, CDR1 SEHNR and CDR2 FQNEAQ (reference sequence). Full variable domain (remainder filled in from reference TRBV7-9 and TRBJ2-2): DTGVSQNPRHKITKRGQNVTFRCDPISEHNRLYWYRQTLGQGPEFLTYFQNEAQLEKSRLLSDRFSAERPKGSFSTLEIQRTEQGDSAMYLCASSLNTGELFFGEGSRLTVL.

The V gene is TRBV20-1, the J gene TRBJ1-6; D is perhaps TRBD1 (6 bases). Trimming pared 5 bases from V and 0 bases from J, leaving 26 bases between. Germline V gene data show CDR1 as DFQATT and CDR2 as SNEGSKA (reference sequence). The CDR3 consists of 20 residues. The CDR3 here is CSAPLLGPAGASSYNSPLHF. The CDR3 region has the DNA TGCAGTGCTCCCCTTCTCGGACCCGCGGGGGCGAGCTCCTATAATTCACCCCTCCACTTT.

CDR3 in amino acids: CAISESYGLDPDEQFF. Here the CDR3 DNA reads TGTGCCATCAGTGAGTCGTATGGGTTGGACCCGGATGAGCAGTTCTTC. The rearrangement links TRBV10-3 to TRBJ2-1; D remains ambiguous. This CDR3 has 16 residues. V was cut by 0 bases and J by 8 bases, with 17 bases left in between. Looked up from germline, CDR1 is ENHRY and CDR2 is SYGVKD.

The sample holds a few counts of this clonotype. CDR3 DNA: TGTGCCAGCAGCCAGACTCTCGCGGACGCGAACACCGGGGAGCTGTTTTTT. It encodes CASSQTLADANTGELFF. The chain links TRBV7-3 to TRBJ2-2; no definite D call. V was cut by 5 bases and J by 0 bases, with 16 bases left in between. The CDR3 totals 17 residues. The germline CDR1 and CDR2 sequences are SGHTA and FQGTGA.

The chain links TRBV7-9 to TRBJ2-7; 8 bases map to TRBD2. CDR3 size: 14 residues. V lost 1 base, J lost 5 bases, and 4 bases stayed unmatched. Germline CDR1 reads SEHNR; CDR2 reads FQNEAQ (reference sequence). The CDR3 loop is CASSLGLAMDEQYF. CDR3 sequence (DNA): TGTGCCAGCAGCTTAGGACTAGCGATGGACGAGCAGTACTTC.

This chain links TRBV7-2 with TRBJ2-7; tentative D call: TRBD1 (6 bases). Trimming shortened V by 6 bases and J by 2 bases, and 11 bases separated the two germline ends. CDR3 length equals 13 residues. CDR1 is SGHTA, CDR2 FQGNSA, per germline. The CDR3 is CASSNRVTYEQYF. DNA for the CDR3: TGTGCCAGCAGTAACAGGGTTACCTACGAGCAGTACTTC.

This clonotype has just a few counts. The chain has TRBV7-2 and TRBJ2-1; D is unclear. The germline V and J ends were trimmed by 5 bases and 3 bases, with 8 bases remaining between them. From germline, CDR1 is SGHTA and CDR2 FQGNSA. The CDR3 covers 13 residues. The chain's CDR3 is CASSLNFYNEQFF. The CDR3 bases are TGTGCCAGCAGCCTGAATTTCTACAATGAGCAGTTCTTC.

This clonotype came up a few times. This chain uses TRBV27 with TRBJ2-7; D is perhaps TRBD2 (6 bases). Germline CDR1 reads MNHEY; CDR2 reads SMNVEV (reference sequence). V lost 5 bases and J lost 2, with 13 bases in between. The CDR3 loop spans 14 amino acids. DNA for the CDR3: TGTGCCAGCAGTCCACGGGACTTAACCTACGAGCAGTACTTC. Translation: CASSPRDLTYEQYF.

This clonotype was counted between two and nine times. The genes are TRBV2 and TRBJ2-5; 13 bases align to TRBD2. V gave up 3 bases and J gave up 5 bases; unmatched junction bases: 3. Germline CDR1 and CDR2: SNHLY and FYNNEI. The CDR3 is 15 amino acids. The CDR3 sequence: CASSETSGGYETQYF. The DNA of the CDR3 is TGTGCCAGCAGTGAGACTAGCGGGGGGTACGAGACCCAGTACTTC. Combining the CDR3 with reference TRBV2 and TRBJ2-5 gives the whole variable domain EPEVTQTPSHQVTQMGQEVILRCVPISNHLYFYWYRQILGQKVEFLVSFYNNEISEKSEIFDDQFSVERPDGSNFTLKIRSTKLEDSAMYFCASSETSGGYETQYFGPGTRLLVL.

This clonotype is labeled medium-sized. The V call is TRBV20-1, the J call TRBJ1-2, with TRBD1 matching 7 bases. The ends lost 6 bases at V and 4 bases at J; junction bases unmatched: 11. The CDR3 runs to 14 residues. CDR1 DFQATT and CDR2 SNEGSKA come from the germline V gene (reference sequence). CDR3 DNA: TGCAGTGCCCCGAGCGGGACAGTCTTCTATGGCTACACCTTC. It encodes CSAPSGTVFYGYTF.

The V gene is TRBV6-1, the J gene TRBJ2-7; 8 nucleotides match TRBD2. The germline CDR1 and CDR2 sequences are MNHNS and SASEGT. V lost 1 base and J lost 0; bases outside the gene matches: 2. The CDR3 spans 15 residues. The CDR3 DNA reads TGTGCCAGCAGTGAAGTAGCGGGGACCTCCTACGAGCAGTACTTC. Its protein product is CASSEVAGTSYEQYF.

The chain recombines TRBV21-1 with TRBJ2-7; TRBD2 was called by the table and not checked on the DNA. TRBV21-1 is a pseudogene locus. CDR3 length: 14 residues. CDR3 in amino acids: CASSSSGRANEQYF. In nucleotides, the CDR3 is TGTGCCAGCAGCTCTAGCGGGAGGGCCAACGAGCAGTACTTC.

The V and J genes are TRBV7-3 and TRBJ2-7; 11 bases align to TRBD2. V dropped 2 bases and J dropped 6; count of bases not matched to a gene: 3. The CDR3 is 14 amino acids. Germline-derived CDR1 and CDR2 are SGHTA and FQGTGA. The CDR3 DNA reads TGTGCCAGCAGCTTATTCGGGACTAGCGGCGAGCAGTACTTC. Its protein product is CASSLFGTSGEQYF.

This clonotype was observed a few times. The chain couples TRBV7-3 to TRBJ2-5; 7 nucleotides align to TRBD2. The germline CDR1 and CDR2 sequences are SGHTA and FQGTGA. The CDR3 length is 16 residues. The V segment lost 5 bases and the J segment 0 bases; nucleotides outside the gene matches: 9. The chain's CDR3 is CASSLNAGTNQETQYF. CDR3 coding DNA: TGTGCCAGCAGCCTTAATGCGGGGACTAACCAAGAGACCCAGTACTTC.

The J gene is TRBJ2-7, the V gene TRBV6-2 or TRBV6-3; perhaps TRBD2 as D (5 bases). Germline V gene sequence: CDR1 MNHEY, CDR2 SVGEGT. V was clipped by 0 bases and J by 5 bases, with 5 bases between them. The CDR3 length is 12 residues. This chain's CDR3 is CASSYSGDEQYF. CDR3 bases: TGTGCCAGCAGTTACTCGGGAGACGAGCAGTACTTC.

This clonotype occurred a few times. V usage is TRBV20-1 and J usage is TRBJ2-3; tentative D call: TRBD2 (7 bases). Trimming removed 1 base at V and 4 bases at J, with 18 bases between. CDR1 is DFQATT and CDR2 is SNEGSKA in the germline V gene (reference sequence). There are 16 residues in the CDR3. This CDR3 reads CSARVRGGFGADTQYF. CDR3 bases: TGCAGTGCTAGAGTAAGGGGGGGTTTCGGAGCAGATACGCAGTATTTT.

The genes are TRBV25-1 and TRBJ2-7; perhaps TRBD1 as D (6 bases). Germline assignment: CDR1 MGHDK and CDR2 SYGVNS. Trimming stripped 6 bases from V and 1 base from J, with 10 bases between. The CDR3 extends over 13 amino acids. The CDR3, as DNA: TGTGCCAGCAGGACTACAGGGTCCTACGAGCAGTACTTC. Protein product: CASRTTGSYEQYF.

This clonotype turned up a few times. CDR3 protein: CTSSSPGAWGGYEAFF. The CDR3 DNA sequence: TGCACCAGCAGCAGCCCAGGGGCGTGGGGGGGTTACGAAGCTTTCTTT. The V gene is TRBV1, the J gene TRBJ1-1; the D call of TRBD1 is as the table states it, not checked on the DNA. TRBV1 represents a pseudogene. The CDR3 has 16 residues.

This clonotype showed up just a few times. This chain uses TRBV7-3 with TRBJ2-3; no clear D. The germline V and J ends were trimmed by 1 base and 4 bases, with 12 bases remaining between them. Germline-derived CDR1 and CDR2 are SGHTA and FQGTGA. The CDR3 length is 15 residues. In nucleotides, the CDR3 is TGTGCCAGCAGCTTAATTGGGGTCCGCGCAGATACGCAGTATTTT. Translated: CASSLIGVRADTQYF.

By sample fraction, this clonotype is medium-sized (0.01 to 0.1%). The chain links TRBV7-6 to TRBJ1-3; 11 nucleotides agree with TRBD1. V lost 5 bases, J lost 0 bases, and 6 bases stayed unmatched. The CDR3 has 17 residues. Germline values: CDR1 SGHVS, CDR2 FNYEAQ. CDR3 in DNA: TGTGCCAGCAGCCCCGGACAGGGGGCTTACTCTGGAAACACCATATATTTT. It is translated as CASSPGQGAYSGNTIYF.

The J gene is TRBJ2-5, the V gene TRBV6-1; 9 nucleotides line up with TRBD1. The CDR3 contains 15 residues. Germline CDR1 and CDR2: MNHNS and SASEGT. The V and J ends lost 5 bases and 4 bases, in that order; junction bases with no gene match: 8. This chain's CDR3 is CASSRDRARTETQYF. CDR3 sequence (DNA): TGTGCCAGCAGTAGGGACAGGGCTCGGACAGAGACCCAGTACTTC.

The chain recombines TRBV13 with TRBJ2-5; D unresolved. CDR3 size: 13 residues. Deletions cut 6 bases from V and 4 bases from J, with 12 bases between. Germline V gene lookup returns CDR1 PRHDT and CDR2 FYEKMQ (reference sequence). The chain's CDR3 is CASSWGWGETQYF. DNA of the CDR3: TGTGCCAGCAGTTGGGGTTGGGGAGAGACCCAGTACTTC.

This chain uses TRBV5-4 with TRBJ2-1; 8 bases line up with TRBD2. In germline, CDR1 is SGHNT, CDR2 YYREEE (reference sequence). This CDR3 has 14 residues. J gave up 6 bases and V 5 bases, and 7 bases lay outside the gene matches. The CDR3 spells CASSHGGGRNEQFF. The CDR3 bases are TGTGCCAGCAGTCACGGGGGGGGACGCAATGAGCAGTTCTTC.

The CDR3 coding sequence is TGCAGTGCTCTGGGGTTTGGAGGGATCAGGGCTGAAGCTTTCTTT. This sequence encodes CSALGFGGIRAEAFF. The gene calls are TRBV20-1 and TRBJ1-1, with D possibly matching TRBD1 (5 bases). The germline V gene encodes CDR1 DFQATT and CDR2 SNEGSKA (reference sequence). V lost 5 bases to trimming and J lost 6 bases, with 22 bases between them. The CDR3 totals 15 residues.

There are a few counts of this clonotype. The V gene is TRBV20-1, the J gene TRBJ2-5; possibly TRBD1 or TRBD2 for D (5 bases each). Germline V lookup: CDR1 DFQATT, CDR2 SNEGSKA (reference sequence). The CDR3 covers 14 residues. Trimming removed 5 bases at V and 7 bases at J, with 20 bases between. Here the CDR3 reads CSARGPTGIGTQYF. The CDR3 coding sequence is TGCAGTGCTCGGGGACCAACGGGTATAGGGACCCAGTACTTC.

This clonotype was picked up a small number of times. The rearrangement joins TRBV20-1 to TRBJ2-1; D may match TRBD1 or TRBD2 (5 bases each). This CDR3 has 15 residues. Trimming cost V 0 bases and J 5 bases, with 14 bases left between them. CDR1 and CDR2 (germline): DFQATT, SNEGSKA (reference sequence). This CDR3 reads CSARDWGTADNEQFF. The CDR3, as DNA: TGCAGTGCTAGAGATTGGGGGACCGCGGACAATGAGCAGTTCTTC.

This chain joins TRBV6-2 or TRBV6-3 and TRBJ2-7; possible D gene TRBD2, 6 bases. V lost 11 bases and J lost 2, with 13 bases in between. This CDR3 is built from 12 residues. CDR1 is MNHEY and CDR2 is SVGEGT in the germline V gene. CDR3 loop: CAAGRIAYEQYF. Here the CDR3 DNA reads TGTGCCGCGGGGCGGATAGCCTACGAGCAGTACTTC.

This chain joins TRBV10-3 and TRBJ2-6, with D maybe TRBD1 (6 bases). Looked up from germline, CDR1 is ENHRY and CDR2 is SYGVKD. The CDR3 consists of 14 residues. Trimming took 7 bases from V and 1 from J, leaving 8 bases between them. This CDR3 reads CAIKGQSGANVLTF. The CDR3 region has the DNA TGTGCCATCAAGGGACAATCTGGGGCCAACGTCCTGACTTTC.